One sample yielded the 5 T cell receptor beta chains listed below, sequenced in a study of metastatic and nonmetastatic thyroid tumors. With MiXCR, TCRdb called clones anew from the PCR reads. The table records 25,000 to 35,000 clones, under 25% of them present only once. Patients were all untreated before their thyroid surgery. Sequencing was carried out using blood. These receptors all come from a female donor with papillary thyroid cancer or a benign thyroid nodule (not recorded which). Some clones in this sample may be carry-over from other donors' samples.

At least ten counts were recorded for this clone. A much larger clone differs by one base, so this may be a read error. Other DNA sequences of this sample code for an identical CDR3. V and J are TRBV20-1 and TRBJ1-2; D not certain. The germline gives CDR1 DFQATT, CDR2 SNEGSKA (reference sequence). V lost 3 bases, J lost 8 bases, and 13 bases lay in between. The CDR3 loop spans 12 amino acids. Written as DNA, the CDR3 is TGCAGTGCTAGCTTGAGGACGGGGGGCTACACCTTC. Amino acid sequence: CSASLRTGGYTF.

This clone has a count of ten or more. A much larger clonotype is one base distant, so this may be a read error. The genes are TRBV27 and TRBJ1-5; the D gene is possibly TRBD1 (6 bases). Germline V gene sequence: CDR1 MNHEY, CDR2 SMNVEV (reference sequence). Between the trimmed V and J ends, which lost 6 bases and 6 bases, there was a span of 15 bases. CDR3 length: 14 amino acids. CDR3 sequence: CASRGTGISQPQHF. As DNA, the CDR3 is TGTGCCAGCAGGGGAACAGGGATTTCTCAGCCCCAGCATTTT.

A few counts support this clone. This chain uses TRBV6-1 with TRBJ2-7; 7 positions match TRBD1. V was pared by 6 bases and J by 2 bases, with 7 bases of the junction left unmatched. The V gene's germline CDR1 is MNHNS and CDR2 SASEGT. The CDR3 runs 14 residues. CDR3: CASREKGAPYEQYF. In DNA, the CDR3 is TGTGCCAGCAGAGAAAAGGGGGCCCCCTACGAGCAGTACTTC.

This clone was detected ten times or more. A read error may be the cause here, since a much bigger clone is one base away. The chain joins TRBV12-3 or TRBV12-4 to TRBJ1-5; D is ambiguous. Trimming stripped 3 bases from V and 3 bases from J, with 6 bases between. This CDR3 is 13 amino acids long. The CDR3 sequence: CASSLPDNQPQHF. The CDR3 coding sequence is TGTGCCAGCAGTTTGCCTGACAATCAGCCCCAGCATTTT.

The CDR3 loop reads CAWSPSFYEQYF. As DNA, the CDR3 is TGTGCCTGGAGTCCTAGCTTCTACGAGCAGTACTTC. V and J are TRBV30 and TRBJ2-7; tentative D call: TRBD2 (5 bases). With 2 bases removed from V and 3 bases from J, the gap between germline ends came to 8 bases. Germline V lookup: CDR1 GTSNPN, CDR2 SVGIG (reference sequence). This CDR3 spans 12 amino acids.